This TCR beta chain derives from a study of blood T cell repertoires in COVID-19. CDR1 is ENHRY, CDR2 SYGVKD, per germline. There are 15 residues in the CDR3. Between the trimmed V and J ends, which lost 7 bases and 1 base, there was a span of 16 bases. This table comes from immunoSEQ multiplex PCR, and its TCRdb copy is limited to in-frame clones, with some not included. Here the sample spans over 300,000 clones, roughly 88% being singletons. The sequencing input was PBMCs or T cells enriched from blood (not recorded which). V and J are TRBV10-3 and TRBJ1-2, with D possibly TRBD1 on 5 matching bases. The sequence came from a woman aged 30 to 39 with acute COVID-19. CDR3 in amino acids: CAITPGPPFNYGYTF. CDR3 sequence (DNA): TGTGCCATCACCCCAGGGCCCCCATTTAACTATGGCTACACCTTC.